The 20 T cell receptor beta chains below were found in one sample sequenced in a study of spatial heterogeneity in lung cancer. Time point described: sample taken at primary tumor resection. The study sequenced unsorted whole RNA from tumor, nontumor lung or frozen PBMC. Using its own MiXCR run on the 5' RACE reads, TCRdb lists one record per CDR3 protein. Altogether some 25,000 distinct CDR3 sequences are present, about 4.7% being singletons, with the ten largest covering approximately 4.7%. The sequencing here drew on PBMCs, taken at surgery. Source of these receptors: a male donor with early-stage non-small cell lung cancer.

The genes are TRBV7-2 and TRBJ1-1; maybe TRBD1 (6 bases). Germline CDR1 is SGHTA and CDR2 is FQGNSA. The germline V and J ends were trimmed by 5 bases and 1 base, with 11 bases remaining between them. The length of the CDR3 is 14 residues. CDR3 sequence: CASSPDRTNTEAFF. In DNA form, the CDR3 reads TGTGCCAGCAGCCCGGACAGAACGAACACTGAAGCTTTCTTT.

The chain combines TRBV5-6 with TRBJ2-1; weak D call: TRBD2 (6 bases). The CDR3 loop spans 14 amino acids. Looked up from germline, CDR1 is SGHDT and CDR2 is YYEEEE. V gave up 4 bases and J gave up 10 bases, with 18 bases separating them. Written as DNA, the CDR3 is TGTGCCAGCAGCGCGGGACGCCCGCCGAGAGAGCAGTTCTTC. The encoded protein is CASSAGRPPREQFF.

This clonotype was observed at least ten times. The rearrangement joins TRBV12-3 or TRBV12-4 to TRBJ2-7; a weak D match, TRBD2 (6 bases). The CDR3 has 15 residues. V was trimmed by 5 bases and J by 2 bases, leaving 16 bases between them. The CDR3 reads CASSKNSGTTYEQYF. The DNA of the CDR3 is TGTGCCAGCAGTAAGAATAGCGGTACAACCTACGAGCAGTACTTC.

There are many counts of this clonotype. The gene calls are TRBV7-2 and TRBJ2-5; D remains unclear. Germline V gene lookup returns CDR1 SGHTA and CDR2 FQGNSA. The CDR3 spans 13 residues. Trimming removed 0 bases at V and 5 bases at J, with 7 bases between. As DNA, the CDR3 is TGTGCCAGCAGCTTAGCAGTTCGGGAGACCCAGTACTTC. Translating gives CASSLAVRETQYF.

This clonotype has ten or more counts. V usage is TRBV28 and J usage is TRBJ2-2; D is possibly TRBD2 (7 bases). This CDR3 has 15 amino acids. CDR1 MDHEN and CDR2 SYDVKM come from the germline V gene. The germline V and J ends were trimmed by 5 bases and 6 bases, with 16 bases remaining between them. The CDR3 loop reads CASSAGQGRAGELFF. CDR3 nucleotides: TGTGCCAGCAGTGCGGGCCAGGGGAGGGCCGGGGAGCTGTTTTTT.

This clonotype rates as medium-sized. The chain carries TRBV29-1 and TRBJ2-7, with a weak D call TRBD2 (7 bases). The CDR3 is 12 amino acids. The V gene's germline CDR1 is SQVTM and CDR2 ANQGSEA. The CDR3 bases are TGCACCGCGGGGGCCCCCATACGCGAGCAGTACTTC. Its protein is CTAGAPIREQYF.

In its sample, this clonotype was seen many times. V is TRBV24-1 and J is TRBJ2-1, with 10 bases fitting TRBD2. The CDR3 has 16 amino acids. Germline V CDR1 and CDR2: KGHDR, SFDVKD. With V trimmed by 0 bases and J by 7 bases, 5 bases remained unmatched. CDR3 nucleotides: TGTGCCACCAGTGATTTGCGACTAGCGGGTGGGAATGAGCAGTTCTTC. Translated, it gives CATSDLRLAGGNEQFF.

There are many counts of this clonotype. The V call is TRBV5-4, the J call TRBJ1-2, with a tentative D call TRBD1 (6 bases). Trimming stripped 7 bases from V and 8 bases from J, with 18 bases between. Germline CDR1 SGHNT, CDR2 YYREEE (reference sequence). The CDR3 length is 13 residues. CDR3 nucleotide sequence: TGTGCCAGCCGCGCGGTACAGGGACGAGGCTACACCTTC. It yields the protein CASRAVQGRGYTF. Complete variable domain (other parts from reference TRBV5-4 and TRBJ1-2): ETGVTQSPTHLIKTRGQQVTLRCSSQSGHNTVSWYQQALGQGPQFIFQYYREEENGRGNFPPRFSGLQFPNYSSELNVNALELDDSALYLCASRAVQGRGYTFGSGTRLTVV.

This clonotype has ten or more counts. The V gene is TRBV6-5, the J gene TRBJ1-4; 10 positions match TRBD1. The V and J ends lost 6 bases and 5 bases, in that order; junction bases with no gene match: 3. CDR3 length: 14 amino acids. Germline V CDR1 and CDR2: MNHEY, SVGAGI. CDR3 coding DNA: TGTGCCAGCAGAGACAGGGGGCGGAATGAAAAACTGTTTTTT. Its protein is CASRDRGRNEKLFF.

This clonotype occurred many times. The CDR3 spells CSANRVWNQPQHF. The CDR3 bases are TGCAGTGCTAACAGGGTGTGGAATCAGCCCCAGCATTTT. This chain joins TRBV20-1 and TRBJ1-5; weak D call: TRBD1 (6 bases). This CDR3 contains 13 residues. Between the trimmed V and J ends, which lost 4 bases and 4 bases, there was a span of 11 bases. CDR1 is DFQATT, CDR2 SNEGSKA, per germline (reference sequence).

The rearrangement uses TRBV6-5 and TRBJ2-7; 10 bases fit TRBD2. V gave up 6 bases and J gave up 3 bases; unmatched junction bases: 11. CDR3 length: 16 amino acids. Per the germline V gene, CDR1 is MNHEY and CDR2 is SVGAGI. DNA for the CDR3: TGTGCCAGCAGGGCCCGGGCCGGGACTAGCGTCTACGAGCAGTACTTC. Its translation is CASRARAGTSVYEQYF.

The table lists this clonotype with many counts. This chain connects TRBV4-3 to TRBJ1-3; D may be TRBD1 (6 bases). CDR3 size: 13 residues. Germline V gene lookup returns CDR1 LGHNA and CDR2 YSLEER. V lost 4 bases, J lost 8 bases, and 12 bases lay in between. The CDR3 coding sequence is TGCGCCAGCAGCCCCCAACAGGGAGACACCATATATTTT. Translation: CASSPQQGDTIYF.

Ten or more counts support this clonotype. The J gene is TRBJ2-1, the V gene TRBV12-3 or TRBV12-4, with TRBD2 matching 14 bases. This CDR3 comprises 17 residues. Trimming at V came to 5 bases and at J to 7 bases, leaving 10 bases not matched to a gene. The CDR3 DNA reads TGTGCCAGCAGTGGGAACGGACTAGCGGGAGGATTGAATGAGCAGTTCTTC. Its protein is CASSGNGLAGGLNEQFF.

This clonotype was seen at least ten times. The chain recombines TRBV7-9 with TRBJ2-7; D gene uncertain. This CDR3 spans 18 amino acids. The V gene lost 4 bases and the J gene lost 3 bases, with 25 bases spanning the gap. Germline V gene lookup returns CDR1 SEHNR and CDR2 FQNEAQ (reference sequence). The CDR3 sequence: CASSSVSPTLGRNYEQYF. CDR3 sequence (DNA): TGTGCCAGCAGCTCCGTGTCACCAACTTTAGGGCGCAACTACGAGCAGTACTTC. Based on the CDR3 plus reference TRBV7-9 and TRBJ2-7, the full variable domain is DTGVSQNPRHKITKRGQNVTFRCDPISEHNRLYWYRQTLGQGPEFLTYFQNEAQLEKSRLLSDRFSAERPKGSFSTLEIQRTEQGDSAMYLCASSSVSPTLGRNYEQYFGPGTRLTVT.

This clonotype showed up many times. The rearrangement links TRBV6-1 to TRBJ1-2; possible D gene TRBD1, 5 bases. V was clipped by 2 bases and J by 7 bases, with 14 bases between them. Germline V gene data show CDR1 as MNHNS and CDR2 as SASEGT. The CDR3 loop spans 14 amino acids. The CDR3 nucleotides read TGTGCCAGCAGTGAAACCCGGGCAGGGTCTGGCTACACCTTC. This gives the protein CASSETRAGSGYTF.

This clonotype was found many times. The chain is built from TRBV20-1 and TRBJ2-3; 7 bases are shared with TRBD2. The CDR3 extends over 14 amino acids. In germline, CDR1 is DFQATT, CDR2 SNEGSKA (reference sequence). Unmatched junction bases numbered 8, after V lost 5 bases and J lost 3 bases. The CDR3 protein is CSASRAGATDTQYF. The CDR3 DNA sequence: TGCAGTGCTTCCCGGGCGGGAGCTACAGATACGCAGTATTTT.

This clonotype occurred many times. The chain joins TRBV12-3 or TRBV12-4 to TRBJ2-7; TRBD1 is a possible D gene (6 bases). The CDR3 covers 14 residues. V lost 6 bases to trimming and J lost 2 bases, with 14 bases between them. In nucleotides, the CDR3 is TGTGCCAGCAGACCCCACGGACAGCCCTACGAGCAGTACTTC. Encoded protein: CASRPHGQPYEQYF.

This clonotype was picked up many times. This rearrangement joins TRBV2 to TRBJ2-7; 7 positions match TRBD2. CDR1 and CDR2 (germline): SNHLY, FYNNEI. CDR3 size: 11 residues. The trim removed 4 bases at V and 6 bases at J, leaving 0 bases unmatched. In DNA form, the CDR3 reads TGTGCCAGCAGTGGGGGGGGCGAGCAGTACTTC. Translated: CASSGGGEQYF.

In its sample, this clonotype was seen many times. This chain links TRBV28 with TRBJ1-4, with D possibly being TRBD1 (5 bases). Germline V gene lookup returns CDR1 MDHEN and CDR2 SYDVKM. This CDR3 is built from 14 residues. Trimming removed 3 bases from V and 10 bases from J, with 15 bases in between. In nucleotides, the CDR3 is TGTGCCAGCAGTTTCGGGGTTGAAAGGGGAAAACTGTTTTTT. Residues: CASSFGVERGKLFF.

Ten or more counts support this clonotype. V usage is TRBV6-4 and J usage is TRBJ1-6; no clear D. This CDR3 contains 13 residues. Germline CDR1 and CDR2: MRHNA and SNTAGT. Trimming removed 2 bases from V and 10 bases from J, with 9 bases in between. This chain's CDR3 is CASSDEVRSPLHF. Written as DNA, the CDR3 is TGTGCCAGCAGTGACGAGGTTCGGTCACCCCTCCACTTT.